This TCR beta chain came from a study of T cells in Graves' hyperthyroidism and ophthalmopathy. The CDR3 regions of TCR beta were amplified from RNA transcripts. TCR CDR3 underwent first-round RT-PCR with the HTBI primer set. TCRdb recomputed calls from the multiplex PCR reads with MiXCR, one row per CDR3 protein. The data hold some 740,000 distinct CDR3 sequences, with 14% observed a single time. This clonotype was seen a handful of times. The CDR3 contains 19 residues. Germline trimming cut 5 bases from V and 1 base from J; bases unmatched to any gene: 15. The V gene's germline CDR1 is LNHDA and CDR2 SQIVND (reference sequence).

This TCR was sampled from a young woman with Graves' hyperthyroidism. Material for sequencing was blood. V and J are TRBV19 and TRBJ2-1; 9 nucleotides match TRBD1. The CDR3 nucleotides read TGTGCCAGTAGTGGTGTGTATGGACAGGGGTTACCTTCCTACAATGAGCAGTTCTTC. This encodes CASSGVYGQGLPSYNEQFF.